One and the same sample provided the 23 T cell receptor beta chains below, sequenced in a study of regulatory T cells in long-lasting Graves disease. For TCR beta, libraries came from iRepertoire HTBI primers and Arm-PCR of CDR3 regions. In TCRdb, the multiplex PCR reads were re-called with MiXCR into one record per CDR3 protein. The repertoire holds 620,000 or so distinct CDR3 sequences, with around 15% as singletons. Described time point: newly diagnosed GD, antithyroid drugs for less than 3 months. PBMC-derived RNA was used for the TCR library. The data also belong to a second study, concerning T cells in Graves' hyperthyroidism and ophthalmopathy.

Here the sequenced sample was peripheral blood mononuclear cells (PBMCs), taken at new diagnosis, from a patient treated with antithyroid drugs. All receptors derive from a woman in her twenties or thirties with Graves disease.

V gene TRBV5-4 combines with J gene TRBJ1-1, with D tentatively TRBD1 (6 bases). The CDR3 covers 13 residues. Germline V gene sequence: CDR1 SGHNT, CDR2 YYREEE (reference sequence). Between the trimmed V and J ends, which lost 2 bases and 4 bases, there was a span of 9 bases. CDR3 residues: CASSFGGLTEAFF. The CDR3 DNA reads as TGTGCCAGCAGCTTTGGGGGGCTCACTGAAGCTTTCTTT.

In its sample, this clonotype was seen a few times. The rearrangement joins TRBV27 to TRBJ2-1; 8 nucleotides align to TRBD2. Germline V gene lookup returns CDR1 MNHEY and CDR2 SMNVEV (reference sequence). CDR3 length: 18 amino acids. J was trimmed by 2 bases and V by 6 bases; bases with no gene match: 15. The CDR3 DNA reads TGTGCCAGCAGCCGCGTATCGAAAGCGGGAGAGCCCTACAATGAGCAGTTCTTC. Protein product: CASSRVSKAGEPYNEQFF.

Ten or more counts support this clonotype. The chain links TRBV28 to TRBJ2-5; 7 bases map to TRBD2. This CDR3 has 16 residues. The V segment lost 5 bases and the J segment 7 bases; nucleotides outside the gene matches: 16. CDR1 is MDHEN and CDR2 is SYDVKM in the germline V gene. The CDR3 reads CASSPSGEGLRVTQYF. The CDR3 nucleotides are TGTGCCAGCAGTCCGTCGGGGGAGGGACTGCGCGTGACCCAGTACTTC.

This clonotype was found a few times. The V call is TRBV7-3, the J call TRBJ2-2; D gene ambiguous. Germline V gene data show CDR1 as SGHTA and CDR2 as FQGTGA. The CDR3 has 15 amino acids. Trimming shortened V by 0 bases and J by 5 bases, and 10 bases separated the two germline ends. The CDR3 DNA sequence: TGTGCCAGCAGCTTAACGGCAGCCGGGACCGGGGAGCTGTTTTTT. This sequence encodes CASSLTAAGTGELFF. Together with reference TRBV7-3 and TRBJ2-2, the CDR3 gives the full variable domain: GAGVSQTPSNKVTEKGKYVELRCDPISGHTALYWYRQSLGQGPEFLIYFQGTGAADDSGLPNDRFFAVRPEGSVSTLKIQRTERGDSAVYLCASSLTAAGTGELFFGEGSRLTVL.

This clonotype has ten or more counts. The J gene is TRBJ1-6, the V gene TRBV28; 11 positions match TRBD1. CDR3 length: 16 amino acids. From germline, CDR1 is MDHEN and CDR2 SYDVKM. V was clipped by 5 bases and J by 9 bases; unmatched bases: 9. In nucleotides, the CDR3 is TGTGCCAGCAGTACCTCCGGACAGGGGGCAGTTTCACCCCTCCACTTT. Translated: CASSTSGQGAVSPLHF.

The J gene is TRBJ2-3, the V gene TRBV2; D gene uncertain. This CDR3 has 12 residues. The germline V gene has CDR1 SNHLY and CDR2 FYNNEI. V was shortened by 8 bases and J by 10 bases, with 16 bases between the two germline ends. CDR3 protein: CASASSSQAQYF. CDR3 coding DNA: TGTGCCAGCGCCTCATCCTCTCAAGCGCAGTATTTT.

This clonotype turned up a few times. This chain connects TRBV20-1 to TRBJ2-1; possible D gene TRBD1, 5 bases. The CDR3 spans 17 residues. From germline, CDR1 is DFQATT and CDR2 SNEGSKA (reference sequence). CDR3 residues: CSYASQSGISRNNEQFF. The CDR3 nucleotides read TGCAGCTACGCTTCACAATCAGGGATCTCCAGGAACAATGAGCAGTTCTTC.

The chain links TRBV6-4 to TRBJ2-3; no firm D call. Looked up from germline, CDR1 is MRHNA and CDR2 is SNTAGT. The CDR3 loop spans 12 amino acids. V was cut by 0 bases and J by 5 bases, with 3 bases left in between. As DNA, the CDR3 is TGTGCCAGCAGTGACTCGGTAGATACGCAGTATTTT. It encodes CASSDSVDTQYF.

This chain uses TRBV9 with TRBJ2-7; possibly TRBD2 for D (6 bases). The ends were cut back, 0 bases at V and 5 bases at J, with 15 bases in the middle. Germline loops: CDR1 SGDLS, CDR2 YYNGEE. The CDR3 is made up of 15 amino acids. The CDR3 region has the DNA TGTGCCAGCAGCGTAGGTCGGCAGGGAGGCCACGAGCAGTACTTC. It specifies CASSVGRQGGHEQYF. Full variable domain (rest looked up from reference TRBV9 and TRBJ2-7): DSGVTQTPKHLITATGQRVTLRCSPRSGDLSVYWYQQSLDQGLQFLIQYYNGEERAKGNILERFSAQQFPDLHSELNLSSLELGDSALYFCASSVGRQGGHEQYFGPGTRLTVT.

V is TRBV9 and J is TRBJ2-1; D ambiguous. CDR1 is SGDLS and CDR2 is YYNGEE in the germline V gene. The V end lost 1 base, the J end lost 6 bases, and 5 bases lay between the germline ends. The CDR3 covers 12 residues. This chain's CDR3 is CASSVKGNEQFF. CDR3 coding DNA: TGTGCCAGCAGCGTAAAGGGCAATGAGCAGTTCTTC.

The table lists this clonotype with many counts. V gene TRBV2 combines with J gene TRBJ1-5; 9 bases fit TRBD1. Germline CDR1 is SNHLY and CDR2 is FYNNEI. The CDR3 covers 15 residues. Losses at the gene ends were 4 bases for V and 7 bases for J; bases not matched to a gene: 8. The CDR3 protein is CASSVTGGRGQPQHF. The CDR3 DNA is TGTGCCAGCAGTGTTACAGGGGGCCGAGGGCAGCCCCAGCATTTT.

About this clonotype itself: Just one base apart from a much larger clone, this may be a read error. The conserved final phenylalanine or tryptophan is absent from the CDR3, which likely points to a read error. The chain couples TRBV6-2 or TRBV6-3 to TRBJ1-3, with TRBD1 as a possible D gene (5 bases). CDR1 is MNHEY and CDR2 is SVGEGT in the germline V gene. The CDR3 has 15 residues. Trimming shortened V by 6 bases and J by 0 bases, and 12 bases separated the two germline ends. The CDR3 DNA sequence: TGTGCCAGCAGGGTACTGGGGCCCTCTGGAAACACCATATATCTT. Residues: CASRVLGPSGNTIYL.

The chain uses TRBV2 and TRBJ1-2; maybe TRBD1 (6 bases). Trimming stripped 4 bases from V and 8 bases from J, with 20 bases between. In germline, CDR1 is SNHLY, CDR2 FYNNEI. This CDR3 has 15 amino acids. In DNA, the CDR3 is TGTGCCAGCAGTGGGGGGTCACAGGGATTATACGGCTACACCTTC. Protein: CASSGGSQGLYGYTF.

In DNA, the CDR3 is TGTGCCAGCAGTTCCCCCAACAGTAAAGAGACCCAGTACTTC. Translating gives CASSSPNSKETQYF. The V gene is TRBV28, the J gene TRBJ2-5; D gene ambiguous. The CDR3 covers 14 residues. V lost 4 bases and J 3 bases, leaving 12 bases between the germline ends. CDR1 and CDR2 (germline): MDHEN, SYDVKM.

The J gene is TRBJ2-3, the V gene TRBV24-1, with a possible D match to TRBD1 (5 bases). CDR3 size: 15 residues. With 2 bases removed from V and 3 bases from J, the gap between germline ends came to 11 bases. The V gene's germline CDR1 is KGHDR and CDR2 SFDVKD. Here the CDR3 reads CATSDSGHKTDTQYF. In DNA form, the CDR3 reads TGTGCCACCAGTGATTCCGGACATAAGACAGATACGCAGTATTTT.

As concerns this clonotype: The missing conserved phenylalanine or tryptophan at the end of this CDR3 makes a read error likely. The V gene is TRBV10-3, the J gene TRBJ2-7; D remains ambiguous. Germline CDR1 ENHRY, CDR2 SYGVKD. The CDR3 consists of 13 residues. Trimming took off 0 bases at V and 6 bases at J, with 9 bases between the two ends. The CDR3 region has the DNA TGTGCCATCAGTGAGTCGAGTAGAGGCGAGCAGTACCTC. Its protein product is CAISESSRGEQYL.

The CDR3 here is CASSYSGRGELATEAFF. In DNA form, the CDR3 reads TGTGCCAGCAGTTATTCGGGCAGGGGGGAATTAGCGACTGAAGCTTTCTTT. This chain links TRBV2 with TRBJ1-1; 7 bases align to TRBD1. Germline V lookup: CDR1 SNHLY, CDR2 FYNNEI. V shed 5 bases, J shed 5 bases, and the junction held 17 bases outside the gene matches. The CDR3 contains 17 residues.

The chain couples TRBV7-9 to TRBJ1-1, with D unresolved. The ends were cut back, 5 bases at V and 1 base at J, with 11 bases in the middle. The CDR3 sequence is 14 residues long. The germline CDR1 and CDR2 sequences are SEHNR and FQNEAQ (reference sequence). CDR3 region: CASSRFPGNTEAFF. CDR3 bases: TGTGCCAGCAGCCGATTCCCGGGGAACACTGAAGCTTTCTTT.

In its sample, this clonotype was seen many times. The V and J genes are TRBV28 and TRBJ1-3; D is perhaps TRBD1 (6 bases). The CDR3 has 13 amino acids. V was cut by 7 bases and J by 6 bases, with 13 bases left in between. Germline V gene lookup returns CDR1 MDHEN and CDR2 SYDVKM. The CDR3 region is CASTIQGPNTIYF. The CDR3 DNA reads TGTGCCAGCACGATCCAGGGGCCAAACACCATATATTTT. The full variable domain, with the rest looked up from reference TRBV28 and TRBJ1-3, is DVKVTQSSRYLVKRTGEKVFLECVQDMDHENMFWYRQDPGLGLRLIYFSYDVKMKEKGDIPEGYSVSREKKERFSLILESASTNQTSMYLCASTIQGPNTIYFGEGSWLTVV.

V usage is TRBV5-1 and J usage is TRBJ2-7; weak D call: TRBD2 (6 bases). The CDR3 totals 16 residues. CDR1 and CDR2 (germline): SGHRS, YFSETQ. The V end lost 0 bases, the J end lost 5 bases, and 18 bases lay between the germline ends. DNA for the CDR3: TGCGCCAGCAGCTTGGAAGGACCGGCCCGGGGGAACGAGCAGTACTTC. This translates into CASSLEGPARGNEQYF.

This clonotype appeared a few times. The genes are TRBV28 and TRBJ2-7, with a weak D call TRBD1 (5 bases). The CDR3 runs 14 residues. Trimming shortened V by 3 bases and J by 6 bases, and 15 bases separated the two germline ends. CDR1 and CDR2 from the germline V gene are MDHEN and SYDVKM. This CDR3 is CASSLPPTGGEQYF. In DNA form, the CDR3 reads TGTGCCAGCAGTTTGCCCCCCACAGGTGGCGAGCAGTACTTC.

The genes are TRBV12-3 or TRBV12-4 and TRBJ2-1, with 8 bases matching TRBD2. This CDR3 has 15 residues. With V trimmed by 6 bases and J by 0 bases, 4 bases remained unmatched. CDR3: CASRVGRASYNEQFF. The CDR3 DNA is TGTGCCAGCAGGGTCGGGAGGGCCTCCTACAATGAGCAGTTCTTC.

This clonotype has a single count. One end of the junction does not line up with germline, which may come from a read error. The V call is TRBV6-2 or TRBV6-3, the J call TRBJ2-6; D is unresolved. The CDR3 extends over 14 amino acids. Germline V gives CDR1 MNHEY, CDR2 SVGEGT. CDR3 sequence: CTSSYVSGANVLTF. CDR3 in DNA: TGTACCAGCAGTTATGTCTCTGGGGCCAACGTCCTGACTTTC.